Shown below are 2 T cell receptor beta chains from a single sample sequenced in a study of blood T cell repertoires in COVID-19. Sequencing used immunoSEQ multiplex PCR; TCRdb keeps in-frame clones, though not all of them. Of 280,000 or so clones in the sample, approximately 86% were seen once. Sequencing input: peripheral blood. The receptors derive from a man younger than 30 with active or convalescent COVID-19.

The chain employs TRBV24-1 and TRBJ2-1; TRBD2 agrees at 7 bases. The CDR3 loop spans 15 amino acids. V trimming: 4 bases; J trimming: 7 bases; junction bases outside the gene matches: 9. Germline CDR1 is KGHDR and CDR2 is SFDVKD. CDR3 protein: CATSETSRRWNEQFF. CDR3 coding DNA: TGTGCCACCAGTGAGACTAGCCGCCGCTGGAATGAGCAGTTCTTC.

The rearrangement uses TRBV4-1 and TRBJ2-3; weak D call: TRBD2 (5 bases). CDR3 length equals 14 residues. Trimming removed 10 bases from V and 1 base from J, with 15 bases in between. The V gene's germline CDR1 is MGHRA and CDR2 YSYEKL. CDR3 amino acids: CATSFRAGTDTQYF. CDR3 bases: TGCGCCACCTCCTTTAGAGCGGGCACAGATACGCAGTATTTT.